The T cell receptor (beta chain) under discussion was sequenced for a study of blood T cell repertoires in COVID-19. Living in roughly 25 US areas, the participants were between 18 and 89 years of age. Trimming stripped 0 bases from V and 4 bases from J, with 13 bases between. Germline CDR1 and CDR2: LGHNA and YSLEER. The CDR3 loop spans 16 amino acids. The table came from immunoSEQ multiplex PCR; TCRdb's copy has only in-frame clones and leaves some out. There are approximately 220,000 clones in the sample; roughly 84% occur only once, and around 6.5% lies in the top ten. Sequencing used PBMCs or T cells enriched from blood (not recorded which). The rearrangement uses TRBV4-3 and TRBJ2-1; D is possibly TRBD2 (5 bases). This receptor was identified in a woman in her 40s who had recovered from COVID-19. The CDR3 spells CASSQEAGSGYNEQFF. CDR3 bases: TGCGCCAGCAGCCAAGAGGCTGGGTCGGGGTACAATGAGCAGTTCTTC.